This T cell receptor beta chain was identified during a study of blood T cells in healthy people across ages. Together with a sample-barcoded 5' primer, a J-beta primer mix was included in a second PCR lasting about 6 to 11 cycles. TCRdb reanalysed the 5' RACE reads using MiXCR and keeps one entry per CDR3 protein. The profile shows about 1.4 million distinct CDR3 sequences, roughly 59% of them singletons. This clonotype appeared a single time. Germline CDR1 MNHNS, CDR2 SASEGT. This CDR3 is built from 14 residues. Trimming took 4 bases from V and 5 from J, leaving 14 bases between them. The source is a man aged 18-30 years in good health. Sequencing used blood. This rearrangement joins TRBV6-1 to TRBJ1-1, with D tentatively TRBD1 (5 bases). The CDR3 region is CASSGEGTGTEAFF. In nucleotides, the CDR3 is TGTGCCAGCAGTGGAGAGGGGACGGGGACTGAAGCTTTCTTT.